This T cell receptor beta chain was retrieved from a study of technical replicates of blood from several donors (TCRdb year 2017). The CDR3, cysteine through phenylalanine, is 16 amino acids long. Only CDR3 DNA is held: 48 bases, read in frame from base 1. Trimming takes 1 base off V and 0 bases off J; junction bases not matched to a gene: 3. Per the germline V gene, SGHTA is the CDR1 and FQGNSA is the CDR2. Points on this clone: No antigen is known for it. No base-level quality is on record; no much larger clone is a single base apart.

Libraries were constructed by the immunoSEQ multiplex PCR assay. Not all clones reach the TCRdb copy of this immuneACCESS table, which keeps in-frame sequences only. Checked studies attribute under half of the gap to unresolved V genes and leave the rest unexplained. This sample has approximately 93,000 clones in its table, and over 85% of those were observed once. In total, the top ten clones hold around 0.25% of the sample. Recombination linked TRBV7-2 to TRBJ2-1; 7 bases in between match TRBD2. Material for sequencing was T cells isolated from PBMCs. This clonotype was sampled from a human donor in good health. CDR3 reads: CASSLGGGLSYNEQFF. The DNA sequence is as follows: TGTGCCAGCAGCTTAGGGGGGGGACTCTCCTACAATGAGCAGTTCTTC. Reference TRBV7-2 and TRBJ2-1 proteins supply the regions before and after the CDR3; the full variable domain is: GAGVSQSPSNKVTEKGKDVELRCDPISGHTALYWYRQSLGQGLEFLIYFQGNSAPDKSGLPSDRFSAERTGGSVSTLTIQRTQQEDSAVYLCASSLGGGLSYNEQFFGPGTRLTVL.